The text below deals with one T cell receptor beta chain. This clonotype was found many times. Its binding antigen is unknown. The input lacks base qualities; no much larger clone sits a single base away. What this sample's treatment or condition label stands for: in vitro stimulation with specific CMV peptide epitopes to enrich CMV-specific T cells. V and J lose 1 base and 6 bases, and a span of 13 bases separates them. Taken from the germline V gene, the CDR1 and CDR2 loops are SGHAT and FQNNGV. From the cysteine through the phenylalanine, the CDR3 covers 14 amino acids. CDR3 DNA is the only sequence kept; it has 42 bases, read in frame from the first base. This sample stems from a study of T cell repertoires in cytomegalovirus infection (dated by TCRdb to between 2018 and 2021). In the study overall: Alongside well-studied HLA-B-restricted epitopes, the peptide stimulations were aimed at recently identified HLA-C-restricted CMV epitopes, whose presentation resists viral immunomodulation. Donor HLA type was relevant to the analysis, as public TCR beta signatures indicated carriage of CMV infection together with the matching HLA type.

Findings and caveats that apply to the study as a whole: The ex vivo response was dominated by HLA-C-restricted CMV-specific TCR beta clonotypes, which also provided the single most frequent clonotype in two of eight donors. In both this cohort and an independent cohort of several hundred donors, the cumulative frequency of public TCR beta family members distinguished carriers of CMV infection plus the relevant HLA type.

These reads were obtained on an Illumina HiSeq 1500. The raw public reads went through TCRdb reprocessing: fastp at Q25, MiXCR clone calling, in-frame beta chains kept. Rows are unified per CDR3 protein, each entry keeping the most common DNA and genes. The sample yields around 300,000 distinct CDR3 sequences; 20% to 30% were counted once. The biggest ten clones account for 13% of the sample. This TCR was recovered from a human donor in good health (CMV status not recorded). Some clones in this sample may be carry-over from other donors' samples. The sequencing here drew on cultured PBMCs, taken from culture after CMV antigen stimulation. Rearrangement joined TRBV11-2 to TRBJ2-7; 5 matching bases give a weak D call of TRBD1. The CDR3 protein is CASSLARAGFEQYF. The nucleotides are TGTGCCAGCAGCTTAGCCAGGGCAGGTTTCGAGCAGTACTTC.